This T cell receptor beta chain was recorded in a study of cytomegalovirus exposure and HLA in healthy donors. Study conclusions and caveats: Clonal expansion was found to be greater in HLA-associated TCR beta chains than in equally common others in a later analysis. In a later analysis, several top co-occurrence clusters appeared linked to parvovirus B19, influenza, CMV and Epstein-Barr virus.

Use of 60 Vbeta and 13 Jbeta primers characterized the PCR. Using immunoSEQ multiplex PCR, the repertoire was profiled, and TCRdb retains in-frame clones only, with some absent. The sample carries some 160,000 clones, less than 85% recorded once. Trimming removed 0 bases from V and 3 bases from J, with 9 bases in between. The germline gives CDR1 GTSNPN, CDR2 SVGIG (reference sequence). The CDR3 consists of 14 residues. Concerning this clone: The antigen is unknown.

The chain links TRBV30 to TRBJ1-5; D is undetermined. Input material: PBMCs. The source of this sequence is a man aged 40-55 years in good health and CMV-seronegative. For the CDR3, the DNA is TGTGCCTGGAGTGTGGCTAGGCCCAATCAGCCCCAGCATTTT. The encoded protein is CAWSVARPNQPQHF.